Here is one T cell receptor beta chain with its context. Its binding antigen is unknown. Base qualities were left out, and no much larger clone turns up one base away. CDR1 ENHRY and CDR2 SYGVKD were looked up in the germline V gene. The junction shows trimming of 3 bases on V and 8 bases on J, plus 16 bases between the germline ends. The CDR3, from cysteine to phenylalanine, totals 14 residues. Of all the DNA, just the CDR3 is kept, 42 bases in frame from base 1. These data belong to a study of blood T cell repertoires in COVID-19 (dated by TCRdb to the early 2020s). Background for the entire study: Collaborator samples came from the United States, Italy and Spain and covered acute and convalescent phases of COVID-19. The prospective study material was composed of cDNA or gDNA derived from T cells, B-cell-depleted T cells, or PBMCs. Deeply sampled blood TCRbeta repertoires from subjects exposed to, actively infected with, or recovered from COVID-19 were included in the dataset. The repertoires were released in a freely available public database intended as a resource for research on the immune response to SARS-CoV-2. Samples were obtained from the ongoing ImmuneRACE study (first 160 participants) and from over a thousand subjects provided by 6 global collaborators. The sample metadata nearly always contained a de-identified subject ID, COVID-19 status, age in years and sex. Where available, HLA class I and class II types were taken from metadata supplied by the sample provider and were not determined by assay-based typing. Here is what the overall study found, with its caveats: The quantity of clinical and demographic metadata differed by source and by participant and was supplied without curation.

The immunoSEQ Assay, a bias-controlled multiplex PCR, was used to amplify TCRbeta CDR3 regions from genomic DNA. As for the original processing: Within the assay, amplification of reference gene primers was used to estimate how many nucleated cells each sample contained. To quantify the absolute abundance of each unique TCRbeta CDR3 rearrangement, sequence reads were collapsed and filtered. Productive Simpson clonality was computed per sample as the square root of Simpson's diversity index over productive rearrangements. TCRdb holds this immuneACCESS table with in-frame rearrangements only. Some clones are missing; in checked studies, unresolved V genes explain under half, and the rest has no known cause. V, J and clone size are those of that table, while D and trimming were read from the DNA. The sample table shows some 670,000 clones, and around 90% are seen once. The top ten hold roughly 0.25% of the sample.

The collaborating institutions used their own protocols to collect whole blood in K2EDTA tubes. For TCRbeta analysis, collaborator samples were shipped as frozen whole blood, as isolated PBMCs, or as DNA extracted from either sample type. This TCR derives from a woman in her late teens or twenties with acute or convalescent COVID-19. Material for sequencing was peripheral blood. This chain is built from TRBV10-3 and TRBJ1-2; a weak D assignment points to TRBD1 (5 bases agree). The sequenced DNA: TGTGCCATCAGTGAAACCGCAGCGCAGGGCGGCTACACCTTC. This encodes CAISETAAQGGYTF.